Listed below are T cell receptor beta chains from one sample, sequenced in a study of T cells in Graves' hyperthyroidism and ophthalmopathy. TCRdb reprocessed the multiplex PCR reads via MiXCR and lists one record per CDR3 protein. The sample includes a few hundred thousand distinct CDR3 sequences, 15% to 20% of them seen just once. Sequencing input: blood. Every receptor here comes from a man aged 40-49 years with Graves' hyperthyroidism. Both conserved end residues are part of each CDR3. D genes are given only for firm matches. Clone size is shown for a subset of rows, as once, few, many or a class of expanded clone.

CDR3aa: CASSSANGFSEQFF
CDR3nt: TGTGCCAGCAGTTCCGCAAATGGATTCAGTGAGCAGTTCTTC
d_gene: NA
v_gene: TRBV28
abundance: many
j_gene: TRBJ2-1

CDR3aa: CASSLEARGIQYF
CDR3nt: TGTGCCAGCAGCTTAGAGGCCCGGGGCATTCAGTACTTC
d_gene: NA
v_gene: TRBV11-2
abundance: many
j_gene: TRBJ2-4

CDR3aa: CASSLLSGSRTGELFF
CDR3nt: TGTGCCAGCAGCTTGCTCTCAGGGTCGAGAACCGGGGAGCTGTTTTTT
d_gene: NA
v_gene: TRBV5-5
abundance: many
j_gene: TRBJ2-2

CDR3aa: CASSPRLNTGELFF
CDR3nt: TGTGCCAGCAGCCCACGACTGAACACCGGGGAGCTGTTTTTT
d_gene: NA
v_gene: TRBV6-2/TRBV6-3
abundance: many
j_gene: TRBJ2-2

CDR3aa: CSVEDYRRNEQFF
CDR3nt: TGCAGCGTTGAAGATTATAGGCGCAATGAGCAGTTCTTC
d_gene: NA
v_gene: TRBV29-1
abundance: NA
j_gene: TRBJ2-1

CDR3aa: CASSPADRVPGNTIYF
CDR3nt: TGTGCCAGCAGCCCAGCGGACAGGGTCCCTGGAAACACCATATATTTT
d_gene: TRBD1
v_gene: TRBV7-9
abundance: few
j_gene: TRBJ1-3

CDR3aa: CASSLGGVQYF
CDR3nt: TGTGCCAGCAGCTTGGGGGGGGTCCAGTACTTC
d_gene: TRBD2
v_gene: TRBV7-2
abundance: NA
j_gene: TRBJ2-5

CDR3aa: CASSLGQTNGKLFF
CDR3nt: TGTGCCAGCAGCCTTGGACAGACTAATGGAAAACTGTTTTTT
d_gene: NA
v_gene: TRBV3-1
abundance: NA
j_gene: TRBJ1-4

CDR3aa: CSAISVAGLNTEAFF
CDR3nt: TGCAGTGCGATCTCCGTGGCAGGCTTGAACACTGAAGCTTTCTTT
d_gene: NA
v_gene: TRBV20-1
abundance: many
j_gene: TRBJ1-1

CDR3aa: CASSAPGHKPGYTF
CDR3nt: TGTGCCAGCAGCGCGCCGGGACACAAGCCTGGCTACACCTTC
d_gene: NA
v_gene: TRBV9
abundance: many
j_gene: TRBJ1-2

CDR3aa: CAWTTGGQANVLTF
CDR3nt: TGTGCCTGGACTACAGGGGGACAGGCCAACGTCCTGACTTTC
d_gene: TRBD1
v_gene: TRBV30
abundance: once
j_gene: TRBJ2-6

CDR3aa: CASSQVAGGVTEAFF
CDR3nt: TGTGCCAGCAGCCAAGTGGCAGGGGGAGTCACTGAAGCTTTCTTT
d_gene: TRBD1
v_gene: TRBV4-2
abundance: many
j_gene: TRBJ1-1

CDR3aa: CASSLGGGGADTQYF
CDR3nt: TGTGCCAGCAGCTTAGGCGGCGGGGGGGCGGATACGCAGTATTTT
d_gene: TRBD2
v_gene: TRBV11-2
abundance: many
j_gene: TRBJ2-3

CDR3aa: CASSPQDIMNTEAFF
CDR3nt: TGTGCCAGCTCACCACAGGACATAATGAACACTGAAGCTTTCTTT
d_gene: NA
v_gene: TRBV18
abundance: many
j_gene: TRBJ1-1

CDR3aa: CSRGTSLAYNEQFF
CDR3nt: TGCAGTCGGGGGACTAGCCTGGCCTACAATGAGCAGTTCTTC
d_gene: TRBD2
v_gene: TRBV20-1
abundance: many
j_gene: TRBJ2-1

CDR3aa: CASSQDLQGRAFF
CDR3nt: TGCGCCAGCAGCCAAGACTTACAGGGGAGAGCTTTCTTT
d_gene: TRBD1
v_gene: TRBV4-3
abundance: few
j_gene: TRBJ1-1

CDR3aa: CASSLESGNQPQHF
CDR3nt: TGCGCCAGCAGCTTGGAGTCGGGTAATCAGCCCCAGCATTTT
d_gene: NA
v_gene: TRBV5-1
abundance: many
j_gene: TRBJ1-5

CDR3aa: CASARRGTFAEAFF
CDR3nt: TGTGCCAGCGCTAGAAGGGGCACCTTCGCTGAAGCTTTCTTT
d_gene: NA
v_gene: TRBV6-2/TRBV6-3
abundance: few
j_gene: TRBJ1-1

CDR3aa: CATHGDLDQPQHF
CDR3nt: TGTGCCACCCACGGGGATTTAGATCAGCCCCAGCATTTT
d_gene: NA
v_gene: TRBV6-2/TRBV6-3
abundance: few
j_gene: TRBJ1-5

CDR3aa: CATSRPGQGRTGELFF
CDR3nt: TGTGCCACCAGCAGACCGGGACAGGGGCGCACCGGGGAGCTGTTTTTT
d_gene: TRBD1
v_gene: TRBV15
abundance: once
j_gene: TRBJ2-2

CDR3aa: CASSVGLAASGVHEQYF
CDR3nt: TGTGCCAGCAGCGTAGGATTGGCCGCTAGCGGGGTCCACGAGCAGTACTTC
d_gene: TRBD2
v_gene: TRBV9
abundance: many
j_gene: TRBJ2-7

CDR3aa: CASGRQGGNQPQHF
CDR3nt: TGTGCCAGTGGTCGGCAGGGTGGGAATCAGCCCCAGCATTTT
d_gene: NA
v_gene: TRBV19
abundance: NA
j_gene: TRBJ1-5

CDR3aa: CAISLGQGSPGELFF
CDR3nt: TGTGCCATCAGCCTAGGACAGGGAAGCCCCGGGGAGCTGTTTTTT
d_gene: TRBD1
v_gene: TRBV10-3
abundance: few
j_gene: TRBJ2-2

CDR3aa: CASSAHPGTANSGANVLTF
CDR3nt: TGCGCCAGCAGCGCTCATCCCGGGACAGCGAACTCTGGGGCCAACGTCCTGACTTTC
d_gene: TRBD1
v_gene: TRBV5-1
abundance: few
j_gene: TRBJ2-6

CDR3aa: CASSLSPWRGGPLNEQYF
CDR3nt: TGTGCCAGCAGCTTGTCCCCCTGGCGGGGGGGACCTCTGAACGAGCAGTACTTC
d_gene: TRBD2
v_gene: TRBV13
abundance: many
j_gene: TRBJ2-7

CDR3aa: CASSYLGPSRNTGELFF
CDR3nt: TGTGCCAGCAGTTACCTCGGGCCTAGCCGTAACACCGGGGAGCTGTTTTTT
d_gene: NA
v_gene: TRBV6-2/TRBV6-3
abundance: many
j_gene: TRBJ2-2

CDR3aa: CSAREASGRSVFVDTQYF
CDR3nt: TGCAGTGCTAGAGAGGCTAGCGGGAGGAGCGTTTTTGTAGATACGCAGTATTTT
d_gene: TRBD2
v_gene: TRBV20-1
abundance: NA
j_gene: TRBJ2-3

CDR3aa: CAISVNPYNEQFF
CDR3nt: TGTGCCATCAGTGTAAACCCCTACAATGAGCAGTTCTTC
d_gene: NA
v_gene: TRBV10-3
abundance: NA
j_gene: TRBJ2-1

CDR3aa: CATGQGGYGYTF
CDR3nt: TGTGCCACCGGACAGGGCGGTTATGGCTACACCTTC
d_gene: TRBD1
v_gene: TRBV28
abundance: many
j_gene: TRBJ1-2

CDR3aa: CASGAGGTYNEQFF
CDR3nt: TGTGCCAGCGGAGCGGGGGGGACCTACAATGAGCAGTTCTTC
d_gene: TRBD2
v_gene: TRBV18
abundance: many
j_gene: TRBJ2-1

CDR3aa: CASSLVQGHLPVEAFF
CDR3nt: TGTGCCAGCAGCTTAGTTCAGGGGCACCTTCCTGTTGAAGCTTTCTTT
d_gene: NA
v_gene: TRBV11-3
abundance: NA
j_gene: TRBJ1-1

CDR3aa: CASSPLIGISYNEQFF
CDR3nt: TGTGCCAGCTCACCACTGATCGGGATCTCCTACAATGAGCAGTTCTTC
d_gene: NA
v_gene: TRBV18
abundance: NA
j_gene: TRBJ2-1

CDR3aa: CSVNAPGQGFNTGELFF
CDR3nt: TGCAGCGTGAACGCACCGGGACAGGGGTTTAACACCGGGGAGCTGTTTTTT
d_gene: TRBD1
v_gene: TRBV29-1
abundance: few
j_gene: TRBJ2-2

CDR3aa: CSARKGYQPQHF
CDR3nt: TGCAGTGCTAGAAAGGGGTATCAGCCCCAGCATTTT
d_gene: NA
v_gene: TRBV20-1
abundance: few
j_gene: TRBJ1-5

CDR3aa: CASSLRLTSGMADTQYF
CDR3nt: TGTGCCAGCAGCTTACGCCTTACTAGCGGGATGGCAGATACGCAGTATTTT
d_gene: TRBD2
v_gene: TRBV7-2
abundance: many
j_gene: TRBJ2-3

CDR3aa: CASLRQEGQPQHF
CDR3nt: TGTGCCAGCTTACGACAGGAAGGTCAGCCCCAGCATTTT
d_gene: NA
v_gene: TRBV2
abundance: NA
j_gene: TRBJ1-5

CDR3aa: CATSRAVRVDTQYF
CDR3nt: TGTGCCACCAGCAGGGCCGTTAGAGTCGATACGCAGTATTTT
d_gene: NA
v_gene: TRBV15
abundance: NA
j_gene: TRBJ2-3

CDR3aa: CASSLHPGQNMNTEAFF
CDR3nt: TGTGCCAGCAGCCTTCATCCGGGACAGAACATGAACACTGAAGCTTTCTTT
d_gene: TRBD1
v_gene: TRBV7-6
abundance: many
j_gene: TRBJ1-1

CDR3aa: CASSENRVVYEQYF
CDR3nt: TGTGCCAGCAGCGAAAACAGGGTCGTCTACGAGCAGTACTTC
d_gene: NA
v_gene: TRBV7-2
abundance: many
j_gene: TRBJ2-7

CDR3aa: CASRDDGGADTQYF
CDR3nt: TGTGCCAGCCGGGATGACGGGGGAGCAGATACGCAGTATTTT
d_gene: NA
v_gene: TRBV2
abundance: many
j_gene: TRBJ2-3

CDR3aa: CASSLGGRSSGNTIYF
CDR3nt: TGTGCCAGCAGCTTAGGTGGCAGATCCTCTGGAAACACCATATATTTT
d_gene: NA
v_gene: TRBV7-6
abundance: NA
j_gene: TRBJ1-3

CDR3aa: CASSEGPLRETQYF
CDR3nt: TGTGCCAGCAGCGAAGGACCACTGCGGGAGACCCAGTACTTC
d_gene: NA
v_gene: TRBV9
abundance: many
j_gene: TRBJ2-5

CDR3aa: CASSLGGWVDTEAFF
CDR3nt: TGTGCCAGCAGCTTGGGAGGCTGGGTAGACACTGAAGCTTTCTTT
d_gene: NA
v_gene: TRBV5-8
abundance: many
j_gene: TRBJ1-1

CDR3aa: CAISGGGGTEAFF
CDR3nt: TGTGCCATCAGTGGAGGGGGCGGCACTGAAGCTTTCTTT
d_gene: TRBD1
v_gene: TRBV10-3
abundance: few
j_gene: TRBJ1-1

CDR3aa: CASSLPGVIYGYTF
CDR3nt: TGTGCCAGCAGCTTACCGGGAGTCATCTATGGCTACACCTTC
d_gene: NA
v_gene: TRBV7-9
abundance: many
j_gene: TRBJ1-2